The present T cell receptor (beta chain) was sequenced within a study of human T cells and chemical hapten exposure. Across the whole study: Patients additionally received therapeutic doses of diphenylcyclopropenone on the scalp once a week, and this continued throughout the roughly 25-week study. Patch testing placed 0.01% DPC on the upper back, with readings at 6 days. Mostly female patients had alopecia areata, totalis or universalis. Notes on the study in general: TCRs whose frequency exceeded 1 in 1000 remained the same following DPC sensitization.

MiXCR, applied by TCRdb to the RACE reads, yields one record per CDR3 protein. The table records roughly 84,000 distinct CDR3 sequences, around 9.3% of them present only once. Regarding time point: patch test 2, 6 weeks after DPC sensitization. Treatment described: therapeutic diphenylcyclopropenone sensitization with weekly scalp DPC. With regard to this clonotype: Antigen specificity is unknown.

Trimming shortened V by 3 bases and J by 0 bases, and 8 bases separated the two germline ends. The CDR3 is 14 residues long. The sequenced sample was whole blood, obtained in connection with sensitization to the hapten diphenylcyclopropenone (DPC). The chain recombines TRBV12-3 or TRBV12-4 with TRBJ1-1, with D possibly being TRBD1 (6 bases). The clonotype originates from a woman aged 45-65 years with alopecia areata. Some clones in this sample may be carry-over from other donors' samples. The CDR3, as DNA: TGTGCCAGCAGTTTGTCAGGGGTGAACACTGAAGCTTTCTTT. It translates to CASSLSGVNTEAFF.